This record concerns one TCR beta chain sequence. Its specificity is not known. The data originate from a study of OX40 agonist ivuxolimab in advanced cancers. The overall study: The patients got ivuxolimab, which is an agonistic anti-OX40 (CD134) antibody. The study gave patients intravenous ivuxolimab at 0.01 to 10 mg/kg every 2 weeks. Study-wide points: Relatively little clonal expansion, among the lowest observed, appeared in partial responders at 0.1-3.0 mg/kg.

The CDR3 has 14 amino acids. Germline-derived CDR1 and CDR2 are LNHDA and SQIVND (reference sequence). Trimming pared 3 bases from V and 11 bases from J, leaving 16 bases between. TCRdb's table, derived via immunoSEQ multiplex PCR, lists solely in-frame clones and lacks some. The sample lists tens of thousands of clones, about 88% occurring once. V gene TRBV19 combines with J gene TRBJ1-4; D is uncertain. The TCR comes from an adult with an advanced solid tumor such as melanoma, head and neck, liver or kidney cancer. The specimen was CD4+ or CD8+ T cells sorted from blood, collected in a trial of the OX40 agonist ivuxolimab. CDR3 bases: TGTGCCAGTAGTATGGGAATTACCCCCGAGAAACTGTTTTTT. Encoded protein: CASSMGITPEKLFF.